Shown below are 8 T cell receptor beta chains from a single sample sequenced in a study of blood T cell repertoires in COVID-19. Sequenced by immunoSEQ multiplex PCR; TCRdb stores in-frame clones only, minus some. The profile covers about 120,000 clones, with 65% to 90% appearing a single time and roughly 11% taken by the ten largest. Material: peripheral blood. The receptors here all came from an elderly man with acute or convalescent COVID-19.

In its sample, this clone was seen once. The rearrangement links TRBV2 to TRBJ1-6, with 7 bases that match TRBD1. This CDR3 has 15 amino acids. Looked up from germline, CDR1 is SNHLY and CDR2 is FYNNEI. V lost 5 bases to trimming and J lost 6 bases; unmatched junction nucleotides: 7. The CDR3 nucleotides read TGTGCCAGCAGTCTAAACAGGGGTTCTAATTCACCCCTCCACTTT. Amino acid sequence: CASSLNRGSNSPLHF.

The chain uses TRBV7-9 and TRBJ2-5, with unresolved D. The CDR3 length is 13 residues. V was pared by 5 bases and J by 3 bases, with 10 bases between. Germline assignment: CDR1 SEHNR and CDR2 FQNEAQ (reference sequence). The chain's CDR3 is CASSLDLKETQYF. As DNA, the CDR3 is TGTGCCAGCAGCCTCGATCTAAAAGAGACCCAGTACTTC.

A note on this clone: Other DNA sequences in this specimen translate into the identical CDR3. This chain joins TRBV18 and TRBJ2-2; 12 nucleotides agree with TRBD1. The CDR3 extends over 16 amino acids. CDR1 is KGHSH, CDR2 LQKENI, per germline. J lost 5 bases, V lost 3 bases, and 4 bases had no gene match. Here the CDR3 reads CASSPGQGAETGELFF. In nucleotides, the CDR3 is TGTGCCAGCTCACCGGGACAGGGGGCAGAAACCGGGGAGCTGTTTTTT.

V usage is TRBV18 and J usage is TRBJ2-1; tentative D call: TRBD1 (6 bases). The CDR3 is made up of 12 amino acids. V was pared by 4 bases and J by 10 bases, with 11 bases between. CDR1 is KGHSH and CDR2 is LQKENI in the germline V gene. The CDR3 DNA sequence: TGTGCCAGCTCACATCCCGGGACAGAGCAGTTCTTC. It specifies CASSHPGTEQFF. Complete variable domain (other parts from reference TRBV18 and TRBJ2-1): NAGVMQNPRHLVRRRGQEARLRCSPMKGHSHVYWYRQLPEEGLKFMVYLQKENIIDESGMPKERFSAEFPKEGPSILRIQQVVRGDSAAYFCASSHPGTEQFFGPGTRLTVL.

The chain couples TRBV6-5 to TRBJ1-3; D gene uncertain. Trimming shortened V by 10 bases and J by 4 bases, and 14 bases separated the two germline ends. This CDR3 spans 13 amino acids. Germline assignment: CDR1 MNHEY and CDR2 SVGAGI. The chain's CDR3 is CATAAGGGNTIYF. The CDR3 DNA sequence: TGTGCCACGGCCGCAGGAGGAGGAAACACCATATATTTT.

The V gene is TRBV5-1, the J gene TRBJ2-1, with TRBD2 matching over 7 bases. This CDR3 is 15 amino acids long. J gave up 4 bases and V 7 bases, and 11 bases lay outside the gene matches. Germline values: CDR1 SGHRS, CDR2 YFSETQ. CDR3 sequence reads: CASQVRLAEYNEQFF. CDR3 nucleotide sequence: TGCGCCAGCCAAGTCCGGCTAGCGGAGTACAATGAGCAGTTCTTC.

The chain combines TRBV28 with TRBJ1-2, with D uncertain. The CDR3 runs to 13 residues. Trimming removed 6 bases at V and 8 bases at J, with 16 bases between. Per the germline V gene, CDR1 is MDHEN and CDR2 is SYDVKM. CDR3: CASRRTVERGYTF. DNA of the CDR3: TGTGCCAGCAGGCGGACTGTTGAGCGCGGCTACACCTTC.

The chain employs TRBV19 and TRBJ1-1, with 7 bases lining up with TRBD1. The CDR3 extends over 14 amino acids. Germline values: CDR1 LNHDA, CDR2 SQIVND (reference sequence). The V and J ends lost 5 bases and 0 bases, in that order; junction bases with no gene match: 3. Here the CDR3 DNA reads TGTGCCAGTAGTCGGACAGGTATGAACACTGAAGCTTTCTTT. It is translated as CASSRTGMNTEAFF.